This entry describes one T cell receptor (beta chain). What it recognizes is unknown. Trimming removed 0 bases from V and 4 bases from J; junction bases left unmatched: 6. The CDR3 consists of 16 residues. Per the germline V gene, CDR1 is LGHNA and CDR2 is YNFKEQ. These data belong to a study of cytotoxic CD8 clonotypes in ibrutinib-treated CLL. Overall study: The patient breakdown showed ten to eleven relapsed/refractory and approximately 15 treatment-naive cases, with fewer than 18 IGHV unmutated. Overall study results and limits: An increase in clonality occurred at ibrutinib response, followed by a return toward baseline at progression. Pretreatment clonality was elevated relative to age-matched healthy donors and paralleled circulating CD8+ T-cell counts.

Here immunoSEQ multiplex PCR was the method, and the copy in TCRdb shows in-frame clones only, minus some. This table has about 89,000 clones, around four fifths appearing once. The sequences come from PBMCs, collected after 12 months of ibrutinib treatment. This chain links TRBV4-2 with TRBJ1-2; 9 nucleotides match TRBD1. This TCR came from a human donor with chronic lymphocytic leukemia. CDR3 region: CASSQEVGDRAYGYTF. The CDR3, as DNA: TGTGCCAGCAGCCAAGAGGTCGGGGACAGGGCCTATGGCTACACCTTC.